A selection of T cell receptor beta chains follows, all from one sample in a study of cytomegalovirus exposure and HLA in healthy donors. The assay was immunoSEQ multiplex PCR, and TCRdb's table has in-frame clones only and misses some. The sample has about 130,000 clones, 75% seen once. Input material: PBMCs. The receptors stem from a man under 40 in good health and CMV-seronegative. The CDR3 runs from the conserved cysteine through the conserved F or W. The D gene is left open where the match is weak. Not every row has a clone size; where given, it reads once, few, many or a size class.

abundance: few
v_gene: TRBV27
d_gene: TRBD2
j_gene: TRBJ2-5
CDR3aa: CASTQTLAGGRETQYF
CDR3nt: TGTGCCAGCACCCAAACCCTAGCGGGGGGGCGTGAGACCCAGTACTTC

abundance: .
v_gene: TRBV4-2
d_gene: TRBD2
j_gene: TRBJ2-2
CDR3aa: CASSRTPGTSGGVGELFF
CDR3nt: TGTGCCAGCAGCCGCACCCCCGGGACTAGCGGGGGGGTCGGGGAGCTGTTTTTT

abundance: .
v_gene: TRBV29-1
d_gene: .
j_gene: TRBJ2-7
CDR3aa: CSVVGVMNEQYF
CDR3nt: TGCAGCGTTGTCGGGGTTATGAACGAGCAGTACTTC

abundance: .
v_gene: TRBV15
d_gene: .
j_gene: TRBJ1-5
CDR3aa: CATSSDSSFNQPQHF
CDR3nt: TGTGCCACCAGCAGTGACAGTAGTTTCAATCAGCCCCAGCATTTT

abundance: few
v_gene: TRBV6-5
d_gene: TRBD1
j_gene: TRBJ1-2
CDR3aa: CASSPGQVYYGYTF
CDR3nt: TGTGCCAGCAGTCCGGGACAGGTCTATTATGGCTACACCTTC

abundance: few
v_gene: TRBV5-4
d_gene: .
j_gene: TRBJ2-3
CDR3aa: CASSPSKTDTQYF
CDR3nt: TGTGCCAGCAGCCCGAGCAAGACAGATACGCAGTATTTT

abundance: .
v_gene: TRBV4-3
d_gene: .
j_gene: TRBJ1-1
CDR3aa: CASSQGFGTEAFF
CDR3nt: TGCGCCAGCAGTCAGGGTTTCGGCACTGAAGCTTTCTTT

abundance: .
v_gene: TRBV5-8
d_gene: TRBD1
j_gene: TRBJ1-1
CDR3aa: CASSLLDRSRGAEAFF
CDR3nt: TGTGCCAGCAGCCTTCTGGACAGGTCACGGGGCGCTGAAGCTTTCTTT

abundance: .
v_gene: TRBV2
d_gene: TRBD1
j_gene: TRBJ1-4
CDR3aa: CASSAGTGSSEKLFF
CDR3nt: TGTGCCAGCAGTGCCGGGACAGGTAGTAGTGAAAAACTGTTTTTT

abundance: .
v_gene: TRBV5-4
d_gene: .
j_gene: TRBJ2-1
CDR3aa: CASSFRGKQFF
CDR3nt: TGTGCCAGCAGCTTCCGGGGAAAGCAGTTCTTC

abundance: .
v_gene: TRBV19
d_gene: .
j_gene: TRBJ2-3
CDR3aa: CASSDLFAAQRTDTQYF
CDR3nt: TGTGCCAGTAGTGACCTTTTCGCGGCCCAACGCACAGATACGCAGTATTTT

abundance: .
v_gene: TRBV5-1
d_gene: .
j_gene: TRBJ2-7
CDR3aa: CASSLARTNAGEQYF
CDR3nt: TGCGCCAGCAGCTTGGCCCGAACGAACGCGGGGGAGCAGTACTTC

abundance: .
v_gene: TRBV28
d_gene: .
j_gene: TRBJ1-2
CDR3aa: CASSLNEQAEGYTF
CDR3nt: TGTGCCAGCAGTTTAAATGAGCAGGCCGAAGGCTACACCTTC

abundance: once
v_gene: TRBV28
d_gene: .
j_gene: TRBJ2-1
CDR3aa: CASSPADSGTYNEQFF
CDR3nt: TGTGCCAGCAGCCCAGCAGATAGCGGAACTTACAATGAGCAGTTCTTC

abundance: few
v_gene: TRBV6-5
d_gene: .
j_gene: TRBJ1-4
CDR3aa: CASSYLQNNEKLFF
CDR3nt: TGTGCCAGCAGTTATTTACAGAATAATGAAAAACTGTTTTTT

abundance: once
v_gene: TRBV9
d_gene: .
j_gene: TRBJ2-5
CDR3aa: CASSVAFGRGETQYF
CDR3nt: TGTGCCAGCAGCGTAGCTTTTGGGAGGGGGGAGACCCAGTACTTC

abundance: .
v_gene: TRBV19
d_gene: TRBD1
j_gene: TRBJ2-1
CDR3aa: CASKAGGAEQFF
CDR3nt: TGTGCCAGTAAGGCAGGGGGAGCTGAGCAGTTCTTC

abundance: few
v_gene: TRBV10-1
d_gene: TRBD1
j_gene: TRBJ2-7
CDR3aa: CASTQNSTGSVYEQYF
CDR3nt: TGCGCCAGCACCCAAAACTCGACAGGGAGCGTTTACGAGCAGTACTTC

abundance: .
v_gene: TRBV25-1
d_gene: .
j_gene: TRBJ1-6
CDR3aa: CASSEAPLFSPLHF
CDR3nt: TGTGCCAGCAGTGAAGCTCCCCTATTTTCACCCCTCCACTTT

abundance: .
v_gene: TRBV5-4
d_gene: TRBD2
j_gene: TRBJ2-2
CDR3aa: CASRDLAGGQVSGELFF
CDR3nt: TGTGCCAGCCGGGATTTAGCGGGAGGGCAAGTCTCCGGGGAGCTGTTTTTT

abundance: .
v_gene: TRBV27
d_gene: TRBD1
j_gene: TRBJ1-1
CDR3aa: CASSSQGTGLNTEAFF
CDR3nt: TGTGCCAGCAGTTCCCAAGGGACAGGACTGAACACTGAAGCTTTCTTT

abundance: .
v_gene: TRBV18
d_gene: TRBD1
j_gene: TRBJ1-5
CDR3aa: CASSGTGLRQPQHF
CDR3nt: TGTGCCAGCTCGGGGACAGGGCTTCGTCAGCCCCAGCATTTT

abundance: .
v_gene: TRBV4-2
d_gene: TRBD1
j_gene: TRBJ1-5
CDR3aa: CASSQGTGGRQPQHF
CDR3nt: TGTGCCAGCAGCCAAGGCACAGGGGGCCGTCAGCCCCAGCATTTT

abundance: .
v_gene: TRBV6-5
d_gene: .
j_gene: TRBJ1-4
CDR3aa: CASSYSGANEKLFF
CDR3nt: TGTGCCAGCAGTTACTCGGGAGCTAATGAAAAACTGTTTTTT

abundance: once
v_gene: TRBV4-2
d_gene: TRBD2
j_gene: TRBJ2-7
CDR3aa: CASSQGLKLAASYEQYF
CDR3nt: TGTGCCAGCAGCCAAGGATTGAAACTAGCGGCTTCCTACGAGCAGTACTTC

abundance: .
v_gene: TRBV2
d_gene: TRBD1
j_gene: TRBJ2-3
CDR3aa: CASSPGQGALDTQYF
CDR3nt: TGTGCCAGCAGCCCGGGACAGGGGGCTTTAGATACGCAGTATTTT

abundance: .
v_gene: TRBV5-1
d_gene: .
j_gene: TRBJ2-1
CDR3aa: CASSARVAEKYNEQFF
CDR3nt: TGCGCCAGCAGCGCCCGGGTAGCCGAAAAATACAATGAGCAGTTCTTC

abundance: .
v_gene: TRBV27
d_gene: .
j_gene: TRBJ2-7
CDR3aa: CASTLVLYEQYF
CDR3nt: TGTGCCAGCACCTTAGTCCTCTACGAGCAGTACTTC

abundance: .
v_gene: TRBV2
d_gene: .
j_gene: TRBJ1-1
CDR3aa: CASSLSRQGMNTEAFF
CDR3nt: TGTGCCAGCAGTTTGAGTAGGCAGGGGATGAACACTGAAGCTTTCTTT

abundance: .
v_gene: TRBV6-5
d_gene: TRBD1
j_gene: TRBJ2-1
CDR3aa: CASSYSTGQGLNEQFF
CDR3nt: TGTGCCAGCAGTTACTCGACGGGACAGGGCTTAAATGAGCAGTTCTTC

abundance: once
v_gene: TRBV18
d_gene: .
j_gene: TRBJ2-2
CDR3aa: CASSLSGANTGELFF
CDR3nt: TGTGCCAGCTCCCTTTCCGGGGCGAACACCGGGGAGCTGTTTTTT

abundance: .
v_gene: TRBV6-5
d_gene: .
j_gene: TRBJ2-7
CDR3aa: CATGAYEQYF
CDR3nt: TGTGCCACGGGGGCCTACGAGCAGTACTTC

abundance: .
v_gene: TRBV5-4
d_gene: .
j_gene: TRBJ1-2
CDR3aa: CASSATQVNYGYTF
CDR3nt: TGTGCCAGCAGCGCCACACAGGTTAACTATGGCTACACCTTC

abundance: .
v_gene: TRBV5-1
d_gene: TRBD1
j_gene: TRBJ1-6
CDR3aa: CASSFAPGQGSPLHF
CDR3nt: TGCGCCAGCAGCTTTGCCCCGGGACAGGGTTCACCCCTCCACTTT

abundance: .
v_gene: TRBV7-7
d_gene: .
j_gene: TRBJ2-7
CDR3aa: CASSLRRGPTYEQYF
CDR3nt: TGTGCTAGCAGCTTAAGGCGGGGGCCAACCTACGAGCAGTACTTC

abundance: once
v_gene: TRBV9
d_gene: TRBD1
j_gene: TRBJ2-7
CDR3aa: CASSVGQGGYEQYF
CDR3nt: TGTGCCAGCAGCGTCGGACAGGGGGGCTACGAGCAGTACTTC

abundance: .
v_gene: TRBV28
d_gene: TRBD2
j_gene: TRBJ2-7
CDR3aa: CASSLSGNSYEQYF
CDR3nt: TGTGCCAGCAGCTTGAGCGGGAATTCCTACGAGCAGTACTTC

abundance: .
v_gene: TRBV4-1
d_gene: TRBD1
j_gene: TRBJ2-5
CDR3aa: CASSQHHEQDRAEGETQYF
CDR3nt: TGCGCCAGCAGCCAACACCACGAACAGGACAGGGCGGAGGGAGAGACCCAGTACTTC

abundance: .
v_gene: TRBV6-1
d_gene: TRBD1
j_gene: TRBJ2-7
CDR3aa: CASRLGTGVSYEQYF
CDR3nt: TGTGCCAGCAGGTTAGGGACAGGGGTATCCTACGAGCAGTACTTC

abundance: .
v_gene: TRBV20-1
d_gene: .
j_gene: TRBJ2-1
CDR3aa: CSGAVGAEQFF
CDR3nt: TGCAGTGGCGCGGTCGGCGCCGAGCAGTTCTTC

abundance: .
v_gene: TRBV6-5
d_gene: .
j_gene: TRBJ2-2
CDR3aa: CASRLQGGELFF
CDR3nt: TGTGCCAGCAGACTCCAGGGTGGGGAGCTGTTTTTT

abundance: .
v_gene: TRBV4-2
d_gene: .
j_gene: TRBJ1-4
CDR3aa: CASSQGLGGEKLFF
CDR3nt: TGTGCCAGCAGCCAGGGACTGGGGGGTGAAAAACTGTTTTTT

abundance: .
v_gene: TRBV5-4
d_gene: .
j_gene: TRBJ2-2
CDR3aa: CASRTGTTNTGELFF
CDR3nt: TGTGCCAGCAGAACCGGGACAACGAACACCGGGGAGCTGTTTTTT

abundance: few
v_gene: TRBV18
d_gene: .
j_gene: TRBJ1-5
CDR3aa: CASSPLDLVGNQPQHF
CDR3nt: TGTGCCAGCTCACCACTTGACTTGGTGGGCAATCAGCCCCAGCATTTT

abundance: few
v_gene: TRBV10-3
d_gene: TRBD1
j_gene: TRBJ1-1
CDR3aa: CAISESGTAGEAFF
CDR3nt: TGTGCCATCAGTGAGTCGGGGACAGCGGGTGAAGCTTTCTTT

abundance: .
v_gene: TRBV10-3
d_gene: TRBD2
j_gene: TRBJ2-5
CDR3aa: CAISAAGGGETQYF
CDR3nt: TGTGCCATCAGTGCAGCGGGGGGCGGGGAGACCCAGTACTTC

abundance: once
v_gene: TRBV29-1
d_gene: .
j_gene: TRBJ1-3
CDR3aa: CSVEVELSGNTIYF
CDR3nt: TGCAGCGTTGAAGTAGAGCTGTCTGGAAACACCATATATTTT

abundance: .
v_gene: TRBV7-2
d_gene: TRBD1
j_gene: TRBJ2-2
CDR3aa: CASSLTGTANTGELFF
CDR3nt: TGTGCCAGCAGCCTCACCGGGACAGCGAACACCGGGGAGCTGTTTTTT

abundance: .
v_gene: TRBV28
d_gene: TRBD2
j_gene: TRBJ2-7
CDR3aa: CASSVSAGVLSYEQYF
CDR3nt: TGTGCCAGCAGTGTTAGTGCGGGGGTTCTCTCCTACGAGCAGTACTTC

abundance: few
v_gene: TRBV7-2
d_gene: .
j_gene: TRBJ2-7
CDR3aa: CASSSGFLGEQYF
CDR3nt: TGTGCCAGCAGCTCGGGGTTCCTCGGGGAGCAGTACTTC

abundance: .
v_gene: TRBV11-3
d_gene: TRBD1
j_gene: TRBJ2-7
CDR3aa: CASTSPGQAYEQYF
CDR3nt: TGTGCCAGCACCTCCCCGGGACAGGCCTACGAGCAGTACTTC

abundance: .
v_gene: TRBV27
d_gene: TRBD1
j_gene: TRBJ2-3
CDR3aa: CASRPGTGGLDTQYF
CDR3nt: TGTGCCAGCAGACCCGGGACAGGGGGCTTAGATACGCAGTATTTT

abundance: .
v_gene: TRBV7-9
d_gene: TRBD1
j_gene: TRBJ1-5
CDR3aa: CASSLVGTGDQPQHF
CDR3nt: TGTGCCAGCAGCTTAGTTGGGACAGGGGATCAGCCCCAGCATTTT

abundance: .
v_gene: TRBV5-1
d_gene: .
j_gene: TRBJ2-2
CDR3aa: CASSSHPIQGSGELFF
CDR3nt: TGCGCCAGCAGCTCACATCCGATACAGGGTTCCGGGGAGCTGTTTTTT

abundance: few
v_gene: TRBV2
d_gene: .
j_gene: TRBJ1-1
CDR3aa: CASSVYKANTEAFF
CDR3nt: TGTGCCAGCAGTGTGTATAAAGCGAACACTGAAGCTTTCTTT

abundance: few
v_gene: TRBV7-9
d_gene: TRBD1
j_gene: TRBJ2-3
CDR3aa: CASSSGRLGQLTGDTQYF
CDR3nt: TGTGCCAGCAGCTCAGGCAGGTTGGGACAGCTAACGGGAGATACGCAGTATTTT

abundance: few
v_gene: TRBV7-3
d_gene: .
j_gene: TRBJ1-1
CDR3aa: CASSSGQNTEAFF
CDR3nt: TGTGCCAGCAGCTCCGGACAGAACACTGAAGCTTTCTTT

abundance: few
v_gene: TRBV5-1
d_gene: TRBD1
j_gene: TRBJ2-3
CDR3aa: CASSPGTGTDTQYF
CDR3nt: TGCGCCAGCAGCCCTGGGACAGGCACAGATACGCAGTATTTT